This T cell receptor beta chain was captured by sequencing in a study of CD8 T cells in Susac syndrome. It was with random hexamers that roughly 0.45 to 1 ug RNA was reverse transcribed. It was immunoSEQ multiplex PCR that amplified TCR beta CDR3 across 54 Vbeta and 13 Jbeta. MiXCR was run by TCRdb on the immunoSEQ multiplex PCR reads, yielding one entry per CDR3 protein. The sample contains about 180,000 distinct CDR3 sequences, 85% to 95% of which appear only once. The T cells that were sequenced for TCR beta were CD8+ and CD4+ cells from blood. Patients with stable or active relapsing-remitting disease, all of them treatment-naive, made up the multiple sclerosis controls. Sequences were obtained from CD8+ T cells from PBMCs. This TCR was sampled from a human donor with multiple sclerosis.

Here the CDR3 DNA reads TGTGCCAGCAGCGTAAATGGTTCACCCCTCCACTTT. Translating it yields CASSVNGSPLHF. The chain combines TRBV9 with TRBJ1-6; D ambiguous. Germline CDR1 SGDLS, CDR2 YYNGEE. V dropped 1 base and J dropped 9 bases, with 5 bases sitting between them. The CDR3 spans 12 residues. The variable domain in full, completed from reference TRBV9 and TRBJ1-6, reads DSGVTQTPKHLITATGQRVTLRCSPRSGDLSVYWYQQSLDQGLQFLIQYYNGEERAKGNILERFSAQQFPDLHSELNLSSLELGDSALYFCASSVNGSPLHFGNGTRLTVT.